These T cell receptor beta chains were read from a single sample in a study of T cell repertoires in aging, cancer and after chemotherapy. Via MiXCR, TCRdb re-called the multiplex PCR reads, giving one row per CDR3 protein. Among hundreds of distinct CDR3 sequences, 25% to 35% were seen once, and the ten largest hold less than 40%. Input material: blood. These receptors all come from a human donor in good health. Each CDR3 is given with its conserved first and last residue. A D gene is named only where the DNA matches it firmly. Clone size is stated in some rows and not others, as once, few, many or a class when expanded.

large,TRBJ2-1,TRBD1,TRBV10-3,TGTGCCAGCGGGTGGACAGGCGTCAACAATGAGCAGTTCTTC,CASGWTGVNNEQFF
large,TRBJ1-2,TRBD1,TRBV6-5,TGTGCCAGCAGTTACTCGTACAGGGGTGCGGGGGGCTACACCTTC,CASSYSYRGAGGYTF
NA,TRBJ1-1,NA,TRBV5-4,TGTGCCAGCGGGACACCTAACACTGAAGCTTTCTTT,CASGTPNTEAFF
NA,TRBJ1-2,NA,TRBV27,TGTGCCAGCAGTTTCTCGGGGGCGAATTATGGCTACACCTTC,CASSFSGANYGYTF
large,TRBJ1-5,NA,TRBV30,TGTGCCTGGCAACAGGGACGGAATCAGCCCCAGCATTTT,CAWQQGRNQPQHF
medium-sized,TRBJ1-1,NA,TRBV20-1,TGCAGTGCTAGAGGGCAGGGGCCTTCTGAAGCTTTCTTT,CSARGQGPSEAFF
NA,TRBJ2-1,TRBD2,TRBV20-1,TGCAGTGCTAGAGTCCCGGGGGGGACCTCCTACAATGAGCAGTTCTTC,CSARVPGGTSYNEQFF
medium-sized,TRBJ1-2,TRBD1,TRBV11-2,TGTGCCAGCAGCCGGGACAGCAACTATGGCTACACCTTC,CASSRDSNYGYTF
NA,TRBJ2-5,TRBD1,TRBV5-1,TGCGCCAGCAGCTGGGACAGGGGGGGAGAGACCCAGTACTTC,CASSWDRGGETQYF
NA,TRBJ2-7,TRBD2,TRBV5-1,TGCGCCAGCAGCTTGGTTCTAGCGGGACTTTACGAGCAGTACTTC,CASSLVLAGLYEQYF
large,TRBJ1-1,NA,TRBV27,TGTGCCAGCAGTGTTTGGCCACCGAACACTGAAGCTTTCTTT,CASSVWPPNTEAFF
large,TRBJ2-1,TRBD2,TRBV15,TGTGCCACCAGCCCTCGAGGACTAGCGGGAAACAATGAGCAGTTCTTC,CATSPRGLAGNNEQFF
large,TRBJ1-5,NA,TRBV18,TGTGCCAGCTCACGTTCCAGGGGTGTGGATCAGCCCCAGCATTTT,CASSRSRGVDQPQHF
large,TRBJ1-4,NA,TRBV19,TGTGCCAGTAGCCCGGGACACGCTAATGAAAAACTGTTTTTT,CASSPGHANEKLFF
NA,TRBJ2-3,TRBD1,TRBV6-5,TGTGCCAGCAGTTACTCAAGACAGGGGATTGCAGATACGCAGTATTTT,CASSYSRQGIADTQYF
NA,TRBJ2-5,TRBD2,TRBV11-1,TGTGCCAGCAGCTTGACTAGCGGGGGGCAAGAGACCCAGTACTTC,CASSLTSGGQETQYF